Below are 17 T cell receptor delta chains sequenced from a single sample in a study of gamma-delta T cells after stem cell transplantation. TCRdb processed the RT-PCR reads again with the CATT caller. The data show roughly 4,500 delta-chain clones, 16% seen once. The material sequenced was gamma-delta T cells. Receptors were obtained from a human donor. It is not recorded whose cells these are; they may come from a transplant donor.

V usage is TRDV1 and J usage is TRDJ1, with 8 bases fitting TRDD3. This CDR3 region has 19 residues. Germline V gives CDR1 TSWWSYY, CDR2 QGS. After removal of 3 bases from V and 4 bases from J, the junction contained 19 bases not matched to a gene. In DNA, the CDR3 is TGTGCTCTTGGGGAGATTCCGGGTCACTGGGGGGTACGAGTCGATAAACTCATCTTT. Protein product: CALGEIPGHWGVRVDKLIF.

Remarks on this clone: This CDR3 is also generated by other DNA sequences in the sample. CDR3: CALGETPWGIPTAQLFF. CDR3 bases: TGTGCTCTTGGGGAAACCCCCTGGGGGATACCGACAGCACAACTCTTCTTT. The rearrangement links TRDV1 to TRDJ2; 11 bases line up with TRDD3. The CDR3 is 17 amino acids. V shed 2 bases and J 4 bases; nucleotides not matched to a gene: 6. Germline CDR1 reads TSWWSYY; CDR2 reads QGS.

This clone was counted a few times. The rearrangement links TRDV3 to TRDJ1, with TRDD3 matching 9 bases. CDR1 and CDR2 from the germline V gene are TVYSNPD and GDNSRS (reference sequence). CDR3 size: 18 residues. V was pared by 1 base and J by 0 bases, with 15 bases of the junction left unmatched. This CDR3 reads CAFKFPTYWGKYTDKLIF. CDR3 DNA sequence: TGTGCCTTTAAATTTCCTACCTACTGGGGGAAGTACACCGATAAACTCATCTTT.

A few counts support this clone. The chain uses TRDV1 and TRDJ1, with TRDD3 matching 10 bases. The CDR3 extends over 18 amino acids. V shed 4 bases and J 0 bases; nucleotides not matched to a gene: 11. From germline, CDR1 is TSWWSYY and CDR2 QGS. CDR3 bases: TGTGCTCTTGGGGGGATCTTCCGTACTGGGGGATACACCGATAAACTCATCTTT. It yields the protein CALGGIFRTGGYTDKLIF.

There are a few counts of this clone. With a much larger clone just one base away, this may be a read error. The chain joins TRDV2 to TRDJ2; TRDD3 matches at 13 bases. Germline lookup yields CDR1 GEAIGNYY and CDR2 EKD. This CDR3 contains 15 residues. The CDR3 reads CACDVLGDTTVQLFF. DNA of the CDR3: TGTGCCTGTGACGTACTGGGGGATACGACAGTACAACTCTTCTTT.

As concerns this clone: This may be a read error, as it is one base from a much larger clone. The rearrangement joins TRDV2 to TRDJ3; 8 bases are shared with TRDD3. This CDR3 is 19 amino acids long. Germline trimming cut 3 bases from V and 6 bases from J; bases unmatched to any gene: 15. Germline CDR1 reads GEAIGNYY; CDR2 reads EKD. The CDR3 region is CACDAYWGYQPLDTRQMFF. CDR3 nucleotide sequence: TGTGCCTGTGACGCCTACTGGGGATACCAGCCCTTGGACACCCGACAGATGTTTTTC.

V gene TRDV1 combines with J gene TRDJ1, with 12 bases identical to TRDD3. V trimming: 1 base; J trimming: 0 bases; junction bases outside the gene matches: 6. Germline CDR1 reads TSWWSYY; CDR2 reads QGS. The CDR3 runs to 18 residues. DNA of the CDR3: TGTGCTCTTGGGGAACCTCTGGGGGATACGGGCCACACCGATAAACTCATCTTT. Its translation: CALGEPLGDTGHTDKLIF.

With regard to this clone: The junction and the germline gene differ at one end; a read error may be behind it. The identical CDR3 is also encoded by other nucleotide sequences in the sample. This sequence joins TRDV1 and TRDJ1, with D possibly called TRDD2 or TRDD3 (6 bases each). There are 29 residues in the CDR3. Germline-derived CDR1 and CDR2 are TSWWSYY and QGS. In DNA, the CDR3 is TGCGCTCTTGGGGAACCGCGGCCTTCCCACTCCTTCATAAGGTCTGGGGAAACGACACTCAAGAATAACACCGATAAACTCATCTTT. This translates into CALGEPRPSHSFIRSGETTLKNNTDKLIF.

By sample fraction, this clone is large. The V gene is TRDV2, the J gene TRDJ2; 8 bases map to TRDD3. J lost 0 bases, V lost 2 bases, and 1 base had no gene match. Per the germline V gene, CDR1 is GEAIGNYY and CDR2 is EKD. CDR3 length: 15 amino acids. Here the CDR3 DNA reads TGTGCCTGTGACAACTGGGGGGCTTTGACAGCACAACTCTTCTTT. Protein: CACDNWGALTAQLFF.

No V segment was called; the J segment is TRDJ1; TRDD3 was called by the table and not checked on the DNA. CDR3 length: 16 residues. The CDR3 DNA follows: TGTGCTAGTGGGGAAACCAGAAGGTACTGGGGCGATAAACTCATCTTT. It translates to CASGETRRYWGDKLIF.

The gene calls are TRDV1 and TRDJ1; 9 nucleotides agree with TRDD2. No J gene is reported in TCRdb; it was inferred here by comparing the DNA with germline. The CDR3 consists of 26 residues. J lost 6 bases, V lost 1 base, and 39 bases had no gene match. CDR1 and CDR2 from the germline V gene are TSWWSYY and QGS. The DNA for the CDR3 is TGTGCTCTTGGGGAACCCAACCTTCCTACGTTAAGACTACTGGGTGTTGGGGTAGATGTGGCCAATAAACTCATCTTT. Protein product: CALGEPNLPTLRLLGVGVDVANKLIF.

J is TRDJ1 and V is TRDV1, with 9 bases fitting TRDD3. With V trimmed by 0 bases and J by 4 bases, 24 bases remained unmatched. The CDR3 extends over 22 amino acids. Germline V gene sequence: CDR1 TSWWSYY, CDR2 QGS. CDR3 nucleotide sequence: TGTGCTCTTGGGGAACTCCCCCTGCCCTCTTTTGCTACTGGGGGAAATGGCGATAAACTCATCTTT. Its protein is CALGELPLPSFATGGNGDKLIF.

This clone has only one observation. The chain joins TRDV1 to TRDJ2; TRDD3 matches 10 bases. TCRdb carries no J gene annotation; the J gene was assigned here by matching the DNA with germline. CDR3 length: 19 residues. Trimming at V came to 1 base and at J to 12 bases, leaving 20 bases not matched to a gene. Looked up from germline, CDR1 is TSWWSYY and CDR2 is QGS. The CDR3 protein is CALGERPPRTGGSRAKLFF. DNA for the CDR3: TGTGCTCTTGGGGAACGGCCCCCGCGTACTGGGGGATCGAGGGCAAAACTCTTCTTT.

This clone was found a few times. This chain joins TRDV1 and TRDJ1; 7 bases line up with TRDD3. The J gene comes from matching the DNA to germline here; TCRdb lacks it. This CDR3 contains 19 residues. V gave up 5 bases and J gave up 0 bases; unmatched junction bases: 18. Germline V gives CDR1 TSWWSYY, CDR2 QGS. CDR3 region: CALGIQTYPVWGYTDKLIF. CDR3 coding DNA: TGTGCTCTTGGGATACAGACCTACCCGGTCTGGGGGTACACCGATAAACTCATCTTT.

This rearrangement joins TRDV3 to TRDJ1, with 8 bases lining up with TRDD3. Assignment of the J gene here rests on matching the DNA to germline, because TCRdb gives none. This CDR3 spans 18 amino acids. Germline trimming cut 4 bases from V and 3 bases from J; bases unmatched to any gene: 22. The V gene's germline CDR1 is TVYSNPD and CDR2 GDNSRS (reference sequence). CDR3 region: CASSRKGNWGGEADKLIF. In DNA, the CDR3 is TGTGCCTCCTCAAGAAAGGGTAACTGGGGGGGGGAGGCCGATAAACTCATCTTT.

The rearrangement uses TRDV1 and TRDJ1; 12 nucleotides align to TRDD3. TCRdb gives no J gene; it was assigned here by matching the DNA to germline. The CDR3 totals 21 residues. Trimming cost V 5 bases and J 0 bases; bases outside gene matches: 19. Germline-derived CDR1 and CDR2 are TSWWSYY and QGS. CDR3 amino acids: CALGNSHYPWGIRRYTDKLIF. In DNA form, the CDR3 reads TGTGCTCTTGGGAACTCACATTACCCCTGGGGGATACGTCGGTACACCGATAAACTCATCTTT.

This clone showed up just a few times. A read error may account for a junction end that differs from germline. Additional DNA sequences in this sample encode the identical CDR3. The chain links TRDV1 to TRDJ1; 8 nucleotides line up with TRDD3. Germline V gene sequence: CDR1 TSWWSYY, CDR2 QGS. CDR3 size: 22 residues. CDR3 loop: CALGDQRGISLGWGTDTDKLIF. CDR3 bases: TGTGCCCTTGGGGACCAACGGGGGATATCGCTTGGGTGGGGGACGGACACCGATAAACTCATCTTT.